This TCR beta chain came from a study of cytomegalovirus exposure and HLA in healthy donors. Study information: Earlier findings included 90 million to 120 million unique TCR beta sequences obtained from 180 million or so T cells. General study results and limits: Across donors, sequencing depth was assumed by presence/absence analyses to be roughly uniform.

Comment on this clone: Its antigen is still unknown.

This CDR3 is built from 14 residues. Germline V gene lookup returns CDR1 SGHRS and CDR2 YFSETQ. V was pared by 2 bases and J by 4 bases, with 5 bases of the junction left unmatched. The PCR ran on 60 Vbeta and 13 Jbeta primers. TCRdb's table, derived via immunoSEQ multiplex PCR, lists solely in-frame clones and lacks some. The table records approximately 110,000 clones, 75% to 90% of them present only once. V is TRBV5-1 and J is TRBJ2-5, with TRBD1 identical over 7 bases. The specimen sequenced was PBMCs. The clonotype was recovered from a man aged 50 to 60 in good health and CMV-seronegative. CDR3 in amino acids: CASSLQGPIETQYF. The CDR3 bases are TGCGCCAGCAGCTTACAGGGGCCAATAGAGACCCAGTACTTC.